The rows below give T cell receptor beta chains drawn from one sample of a study of long-term antiretroviral therapy in people with HIV. Generated by immunoSEQ multiplex PCR, the TCRdb table keeps only in-frame clones and is missing some. The data hold about 28,000 clones, with roughly 80% observed a single time. The sample consisted of unsorted PBMCs, taken 0.3 years after starting antiretroviral therapy. The receptor set was obtained from a man aged 35 to 55 with HIV. The CDR3 runs from the conserved cysteine through the conserved F or W. Each record gives: CDR3 protein, J gene, V gene.

cdr3_aa: CASSTGHRNTEAFF
j_call: TRBJ1-1
v_call: TRBV11-2

cdr3_aa: CASTNYRGSETQYF
j_call: TRBJ2-5
v_call: TRBV6-1

cdr3_aa: CASSEIPVGGREFF
j_call: TRBJ2-1
v_call: TRBV5-6

cdr3_aa: CASKRDANNEQFF
j_call: TRBJ2-1
v_call: TRBV2

cdr3_aa: CASSESGATYEQYF
j_call: TRBJ2-7
v_call: TRBV5-1

cdr3_aa: CASVPGFRDQPQHF
j_call: TRBJ1-5
v_call: TRBV2

cdr3_aa: CASSRLDSNYGYTF
j_call: TRBJ1-2
v_call: TRBV4-3

cdr3_aa: CASGMGGGAETQYF
j_call: TRBJ2-5
v_call: TRBV2

cdr3_aa: CASSAPENEQFF
j_call: TRBJ2-1
v_call: TRBV9

cdr3_aa: CAWMGTGYYEQYF
j_call: TRBJ2-7
v_call: TRBV30

cdr3_aa: CASSRNSGVETQYF
j_call: TRBJ2-5
v_call: TRBV14

cdr3_aa: CASSLAEVLSDTQYF
j_call: TRBJ2-3
v_call: TRBV7-9

cdr3_aa: CASSLVRDYSRNTIYF
j_call: TRBJ1-3
v_call: TRBV5-6

cdr3_aa: CASSLVSGGHYEQYF
j_call: TRBJ2-7
v_call: TRBV7-9

cdr3_aa: CASTDGSFGYTF
j_call: TRBJ1-2
v_call: TRBV6-4

cdr3_aa: CASSLRGQGAGTGELFF
j_call: TRBJ2-2
v_call: TRBV7-2

cdr3_aa: CASSLDTPRTGELFF
j_call: TRBJ2-2
v_call: TRBV7-9

cdr3_aa: CASSRDERGTDTQYF
j_call: TRBJ2-3
v_call: TRBV6-6

cdr3_aa: CAWSVERTGGYGYTF
j_call: TRBJ1-2
v_call: TRBV30

cdr3_aa: CASSLPGRSYEQYF
j_call: TRBJ2-7
v_call: TRBV2

cdr3_aa: CASSLTYRLAGARETQYF
j_call: TRBJ2-5
v_call: TRBV7-3

cdr3_aa: CASSDDRGRSPYGYTF
j_call: TRBJ1-2
v_call: TRBV19

cdr3_aa: CASSKAASYNEQFF
j_call: TRBJ2-1
v_call: TRBV21-1

cdr3_aa: CASSQGANTEAFF
j_call: TRBJ1-1
v_call: TRBV7-4

cdr3_aa: CASSIFASYSNQPQHF
j_call: TRBJ1-5
v_call: TRBV19

cdr3_aa: CASSLSARPGYEQYF
j_call: TRBJ2-7
v_call: TRBV5-4

cdr3_aa: CASSVGSRWGELFF
j_call: TRBJ2-2
v_call: TRBV9

cdr3_aa: CASSSPRAYNEQFF
j_call: TRBJ2-1
v_call: TRBV28

cdr3_aa: CASSLTGTSGGAGSTDTQYF
j_call: TRBJ2-3
v_call: TRBV7-3

cdr3_aa: CASSENRNYGYTF
j_call: TRBJ1-2
v_call: TRBV10-2

cdr3_aa: CASSPRPTGDVLTF
j_call: TRBJ2-6
v_call: TRBV18

cdr3_aa: CAWEREGKNTQYF
j_call: TRBJ2-3
v_call: TRBV30

cdr3_aa: CASSWMTSFEQYF
j_call: TRBJ2-7
v_call: TRBV28

cdr3_aa: CASSHGDRAGGELFF
j_call: TRBJ2-2
v_call: TRBV7-2

cdr3_aa: CASSDGLAGGLGTDTQYF
j_call: TRBJ2-3
v_call: TRBV9

cdr3_aa: CASSFGTSGRRVGETQYF
j_call: TRBJ2-5
v_call: TRBV5-1

cdr3_aa: CASPRTVAYEQYF
j_call: TRBJ2-7
v_call: TRBV7-9

cdr3_aa: CASSQVDRGSNQPQHF
j_call: TRBJ1-5
v_call: TRBV4-1

cdr3_aa: CASSQEEASGEGDTQYF
j_call: TRBJ2-3
v_call: TRBV14

cdr3_aa: CATGPYSNQPQHF
j_call: TRBJ1-5
v_call: TRBV2

cdr3_aa: CAISETSDLQFF
j_call: TRBJ2-1
v_call: TRBV10-3

cdr3_aa: CASSGRGGLIDTQYF
j_call: TRBJ2-3
v_call: TRBV6-1

cdr3_aa: CASSLAGPYGYTF
j_call: TRBJ1-2
v_call: TRBV13

cdr3_aa: CASSPGTNSPLHF
j_call: TRBJ1-6
v_call: TRBV18

cdr3_aa: CASSISGHFTGELFF
j_call: TRBJ2-2
v_call: TRBV5-1

cdr3_aa: CASGLSGADTQYF
j_call: TRBJ2-3
v_call: TRBV12-5

cdr3_aa: CASGRGLAGPTDTQYF
j_call: TRBJ2-3
v_call: TRBV12-5

cdr3_aa: CASSLDRASSLGQYF
j_call: TRBJ2-7
v_call: TRBV5-1